What follows describes a single TCR beta chain. V lost 0 bases and J lost 8; bases outside the gene matches: 7. Germline loops: CDR1 KGHSH, CDR2 LQKENI. The CDR3 covers 15 residues. The sample originates from a study of PD-1 blockade in classical Hodgkin lymphoma. Sequencing was performed with immunoSEQ multiplex PCR; in TCRdb, only in-frame clones are kept and a portion is missing. The sample consists of under 30,000 clones, roughly four fifths of them appearing once. Time point in this sample: cycle 4 day 1 (C4D1), after 6 weeks of nivolumab. Patients all relapsed after autologous stem cell transplantation, and there was variation in brentuximab vedotin exposure. When best responses were assessed, they were complete response, partial response or progressive disease.

The clonotype comes from a human donor with classical Hodgkin lymphoma. This sample comprised peripheral blood mononuclear cells (PBMCs), obtained before the fourth cycle of nivolumab. The chain employs TRBV18 and TRBJ1-3, with 7 bases fitting TRBD1. Here the CDR3 reads CASSPPTGTRHTIYF. The CDR3 DNA is TGTGCCAGCTCACCACCGACAGGGACCCGACACACCATATATTTT.